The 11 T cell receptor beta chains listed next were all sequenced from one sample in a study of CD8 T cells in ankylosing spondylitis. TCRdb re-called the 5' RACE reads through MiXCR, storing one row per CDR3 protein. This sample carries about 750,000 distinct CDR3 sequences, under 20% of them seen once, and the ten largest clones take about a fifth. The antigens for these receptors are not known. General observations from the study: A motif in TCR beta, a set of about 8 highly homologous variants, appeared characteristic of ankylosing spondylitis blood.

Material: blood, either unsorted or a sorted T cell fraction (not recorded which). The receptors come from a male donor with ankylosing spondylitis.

In nucleotides, the CDR3 is TGTGCCAGCAGCTTAGAACTAGCGGGAGTCGGCTATGAGCAGTTCTTC. This codes for CASSLELAGVGYEQFF. The rearrangement uses TRBV7-2 and TRBJ2-1; 11 bases match TRBD2. Trimming at V came to 1 base and at J to 8 bases, leaving 7 bases not matched to a gene. The length of the CDR3 is 16 residues. The germline CDR1 and CDR2 sequences are SGHTA and FQGNSA.

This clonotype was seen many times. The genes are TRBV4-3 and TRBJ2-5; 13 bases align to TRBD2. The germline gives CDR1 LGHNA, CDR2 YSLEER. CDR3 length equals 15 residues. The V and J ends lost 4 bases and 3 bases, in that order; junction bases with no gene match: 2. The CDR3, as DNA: TGCGCCAGCAGCCTCACTAGCGGGAGGGAAGAGACCCAGTACTTC. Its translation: CASSLTSGREETQYF.

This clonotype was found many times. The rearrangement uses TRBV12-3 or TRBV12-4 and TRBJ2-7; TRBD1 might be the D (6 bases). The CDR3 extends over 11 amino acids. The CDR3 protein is CTRDTPREQYF. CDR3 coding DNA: TGTACACGGGACACCCCTCGCGAGCAGTACTTC.

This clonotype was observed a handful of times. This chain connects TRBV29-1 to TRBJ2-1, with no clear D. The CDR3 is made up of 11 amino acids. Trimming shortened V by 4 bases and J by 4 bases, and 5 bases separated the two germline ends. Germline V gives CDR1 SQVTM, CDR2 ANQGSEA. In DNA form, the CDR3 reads TGCAGCGTTGTTACGTACAATGAGCAGTTCTTC. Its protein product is CSVVTYNEQFF.

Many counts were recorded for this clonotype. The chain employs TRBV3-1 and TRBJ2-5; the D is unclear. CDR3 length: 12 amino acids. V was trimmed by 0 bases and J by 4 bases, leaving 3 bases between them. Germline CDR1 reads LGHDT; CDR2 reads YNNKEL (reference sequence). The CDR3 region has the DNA TGTGCCAGCAGCCAAGATAGAGAGACCCAGTACTTC. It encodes CASSQDRETQYF.

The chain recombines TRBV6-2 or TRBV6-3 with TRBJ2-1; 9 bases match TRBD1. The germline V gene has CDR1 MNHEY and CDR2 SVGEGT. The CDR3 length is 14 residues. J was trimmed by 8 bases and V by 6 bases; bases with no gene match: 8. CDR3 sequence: CASRSGTGWDEQFF. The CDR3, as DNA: TGTGCCAGCAGATCCGGGACAGGGTGGGATGAGCAGTTCTTC.

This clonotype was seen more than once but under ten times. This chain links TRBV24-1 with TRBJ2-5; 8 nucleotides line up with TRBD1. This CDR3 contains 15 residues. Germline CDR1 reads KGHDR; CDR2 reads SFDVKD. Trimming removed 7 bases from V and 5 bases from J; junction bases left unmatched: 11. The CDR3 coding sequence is TGTGCCACCAGCCCCTCCCCAGGGGGCACGGAGACCCAGTACTTC. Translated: CATSPSPGGTETQYF.

CDR3 residues: CASSLPSTGELFF. The CDR3 coding sequence is TGTGCCAGCAGTCTACCGAGCACCGGGGAGCTGTTTTTT. The chain joins TRBV27 to TRBJ2-2; D remains unclear. Germline values: CDR1 MNHEY, CDR2 SMNVEV (reference sequence). This CDR3 comprises 13 residues. V dropped 5 bases and J dropped 4 bases, with 8 bases sitting between them.

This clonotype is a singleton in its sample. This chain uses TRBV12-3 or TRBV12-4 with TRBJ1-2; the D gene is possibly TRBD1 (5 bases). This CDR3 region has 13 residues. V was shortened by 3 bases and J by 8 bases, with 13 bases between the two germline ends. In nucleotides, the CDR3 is TGTGCCAGCAGTTTTTTAGGGGCTAGCGGCTACACCTTC. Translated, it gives CASSFLGASGYTF.

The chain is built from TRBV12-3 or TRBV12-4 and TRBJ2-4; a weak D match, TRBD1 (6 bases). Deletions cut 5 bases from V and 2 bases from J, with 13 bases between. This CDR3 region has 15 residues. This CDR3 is CASSPPGTTKNIQYF. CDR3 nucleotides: TGTGCCAGCAGTCCACCCGGGACAACCAAAAACATTCAGTACTTC.

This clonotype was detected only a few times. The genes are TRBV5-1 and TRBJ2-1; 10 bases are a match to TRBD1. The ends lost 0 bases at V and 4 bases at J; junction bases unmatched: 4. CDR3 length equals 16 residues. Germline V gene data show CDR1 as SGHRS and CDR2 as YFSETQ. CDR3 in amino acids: CASSLAPGQGYNEQFF. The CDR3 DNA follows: TGCGCCAGCAGCTTGGCACCGGGACAGGGGTACAATGAGCAGTTCTTC.